The 4 T cell receptor beta chains reported below all come from one sample, sequenced in a study of T cell clonality in common variable immunodeficiency. Sequencing was performed with immunoSEQ multiplex PCR; in TCRdb, only in-frame clones are kept and a portion is missing. Reported are tens of thousands of clones, none seen only once; the ten largest carry 2.5% to 3%. What was sequenced was peripheral blood mononuclear cells. The source is a person aged 18-70 years in good health.

Regarding this clone: The read ends 3 residues early relative to the CDR3; the germline J gene fills the gap. V usage is TRBV19 and J usage is TRBJ2-3; 7 bases are a match to TRBD1. The CDR3 totals 14 residues. The germline CDR1 and CDR2 sequences are LNHDA and SQIVND (reference sequence). The CDR3 sequence: CASSKQGTQETQYF. Incomplete CDR3 DNA: TGTGCCAGTAGTAAACAGGGGACCCAAGAGACG.

Many counts were recorded for this clone. The CDR3 end is not reached by the read, which stops 3 residues before it; the germline J gene fills it in. V and J are TRBV7-6 and TRBJ2-5; TRBD2 agrees at 12 bases. Unmatched junction bases numbered 4, after V lost 0 bases and J lost 5 bases. The CDR3 sequence is 16 residues long. Germline CDR1 and CDR2: SGHVS and FNYEAQ. Partial CDR3 DNA: TGTGCCAGCAGCTTAGCGACTAGCGGGAGTGGTGAGACC. Its protein is CASSLATSGSGET. The CDR3, in full, reads CASSLATSGSGETQYF.

This clone was observed many times. The CDR3 end falls 3 residues outside the read, so it is completed with the germline J gene. This chain connects TRBV20-1 to TRBJ2-7; TRBD2 agrees at 13 bases. CDR3 size: 14 residues. The germline V gene has CDR1 DFQATT and CDR2 SNEGSKA (reference sequence). V was pared by 6 bases and J by 5 bases, with 7 bases of the junction left unmatched. Partial CDR3 DNA: TGCAGTGCGTTGGGACTAGCGGGGTTCAACGAG. It encodes CSALGLAGFNE. Given in full, the CDR3 is CSALGLAGFNEQYF.

The sample holds many counts of this clone. The read is 3 residues too short to cover the CDR3 end, so that end is filled in from the germline J gene. The chain joins TRBV5-1 to TRBJ2-3; D not resolved. Germline V gives CDR1 SGHRS, CDR2 YFSETQ. The CDR3 has 14 amino acids. The V end lost 0 bases, the J end lost 2 bases, and 7 bases lay between the germline ends. The CDR3 loop reads CASSLGPFTDTQYF. CDR3 DNA, as far as it was read: TGCGCCAGCAGCTTGGGTCCATTCACAGATACG.